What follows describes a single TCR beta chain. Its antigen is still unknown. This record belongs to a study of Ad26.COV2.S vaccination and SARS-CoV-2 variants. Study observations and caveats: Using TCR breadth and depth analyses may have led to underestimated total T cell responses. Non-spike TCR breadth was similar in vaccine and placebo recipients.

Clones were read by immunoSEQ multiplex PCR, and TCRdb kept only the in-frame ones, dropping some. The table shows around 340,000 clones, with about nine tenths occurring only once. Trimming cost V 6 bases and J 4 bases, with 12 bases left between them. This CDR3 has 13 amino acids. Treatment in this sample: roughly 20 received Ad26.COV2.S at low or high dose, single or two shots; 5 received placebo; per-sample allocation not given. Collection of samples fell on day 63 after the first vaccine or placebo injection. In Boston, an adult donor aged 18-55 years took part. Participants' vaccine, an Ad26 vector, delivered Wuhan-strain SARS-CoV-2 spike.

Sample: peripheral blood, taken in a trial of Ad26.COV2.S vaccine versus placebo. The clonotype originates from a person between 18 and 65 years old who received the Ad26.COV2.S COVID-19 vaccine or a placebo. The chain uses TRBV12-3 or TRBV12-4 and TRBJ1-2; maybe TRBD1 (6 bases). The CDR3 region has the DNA TGTGCCAGCAGCCCGGGGGCGGGCTATGGCTACACCTTC. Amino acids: CASSPGAGYGYTF.